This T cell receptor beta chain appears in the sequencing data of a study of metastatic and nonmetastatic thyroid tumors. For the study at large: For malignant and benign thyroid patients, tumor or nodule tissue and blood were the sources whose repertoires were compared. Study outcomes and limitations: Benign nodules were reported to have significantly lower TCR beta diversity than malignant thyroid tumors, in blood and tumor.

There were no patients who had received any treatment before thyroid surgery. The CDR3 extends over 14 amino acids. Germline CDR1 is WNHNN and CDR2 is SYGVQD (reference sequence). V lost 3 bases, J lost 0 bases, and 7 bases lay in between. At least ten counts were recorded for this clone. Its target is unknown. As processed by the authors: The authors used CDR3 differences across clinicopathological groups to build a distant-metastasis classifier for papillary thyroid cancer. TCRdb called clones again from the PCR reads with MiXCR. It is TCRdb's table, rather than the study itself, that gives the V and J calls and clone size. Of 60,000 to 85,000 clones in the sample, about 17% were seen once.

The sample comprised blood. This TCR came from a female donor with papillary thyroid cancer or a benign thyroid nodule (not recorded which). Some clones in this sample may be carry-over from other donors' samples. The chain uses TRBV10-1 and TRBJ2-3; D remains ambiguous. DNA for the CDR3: TGCGCCAGCAGTGAAGGAACGAGCACAGATACGCAGTATTTT. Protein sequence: CASSEGTSTDTQYF.